The 3 T cell receptor beta chains below come from one sample, sequenced in a study of T-cell reconstitution after alpha-beta-depleted transplantation in children. Construction of the TCRbeta library involved unique molecular identifiers. MiXCR was run by TCRdb on the PCR reads, yielding one entry per CDR3 protein. The sample shows some 81,000 distinct CDR3 sequences, over 12% of them seen only once. The sequences come from PBMCs, mostly from graft donor cells, collected 180 days after TCRalphabeta/CD19-depleted stem cell transplant. The receptors derive from a male patient aged 2 to 10 who had a stem cell transplant for acute lymphoblastic leukemia, so the T cells may come from the graft donor.

The gene calls are TRBV7-2 and TRBJ2-2; 9 nucleotides match TRBD1. This CDR3 comprises 17 residues. Unmatched junction bases numbered 4, after V lost 1 base and J lost 1 base. Germline V CDR1 and CDR2: SGHTA, FQGNSA. CDR3 sequence: CASSLGGGQGNTGELFF. CDR3 DNA: TGTGCCAGCAGCTTAGGCGGGGGACAGGGGAACACCGGGGAGCTGTTTTTT.

Turning to this clonotype: An end of the junction does not agree with germline; a read error may underlie this. This chain connects TRBV7-8 to TRBJ1-1; D gene unclear. This CDR3 region has 15 residues. Germline CDR1 reads SGHVS; CDR2 reads FQNEAQ. This CDR3 reads CATSLEIVRNTEAFF. DNA of the CDR3: TGTGCCACCAGCTTAGAGATAGTTCGGAACACTGAAGCTTTCTTT.

This clonotype was recorded many times. The J gene is TRBJ2-3, the V gene TRBV12-3 or TRBV12-4; TRBD2 matches at 9 bases. V dropped 2 bases and J dropped 4; count of bases not matched to a gene: 4. The CDR3 is made up of 15 amino acids. The DNA for the CDR3 is TGTGCCAGCAGTTTACCGGCTAGCGGGGCAGATACGCAGTATTTT. Translating gives CASSLPASGADTQYF.